The present entry profiles one T cell receptor (beta chain) with its context. Antigen specificity is unknown. Other DNA sequences from this sample encode an identical CDR3 as well. This sample was included in a study of cytomegalovirus exposure and HLA in healthy donors. As for the study in general: Unique TCRs numbering roughly 80 million, obtained from HLA-typed donors, made up an early data release. General observations from the study: The analysis excluded some indistinguishable V segments, including TRBV6-2 and TRBV6-3.

Germline lookup yields CDR1 MNHEY and CDR2 SVGAGI. With 3 bases removed from V and 1 base from J, the gap between germline ends came to 9 bases. CDR3 length equals 14 residues. Use of 60 Vbeta and 13 Jbeta primers characterized the PCR. Clones were read by immunoSEQ multiplex PCR, and TCRdb kept only the in-frame ones, dropping some. Altogether about 170,000 clones are present, roughly 79% being singletons, with the ten largest covering approximately 2.1%. The rearrangement links TRBV6-5 to TRBJ1-1; D is ambiguous. The sequence derives from a woman in her 30s in good health and CMV-seropositive. The sample taken for sequencing was PBMCs. Here the CDR3 reads CASSYDGRNTEAFF. The CDR3 region has the DNA TGTGCCAGCAGTTATGACGGGAGGAACACTGAAGCTTTCTTT.